The clone carrying this T cell receptor beta chain was found a few times. Its specificity is not known. Bulk TCR libraries used previously described methods and listed TCR primers. TCRdb analysed the PCR reads with MiXCR anew, one entry per CDR3 protein. The sample lists 400,000 to 600,000 distinct CDR3 sequences; over 20% were seen once. The data derive from a study of molecular identifiers for immune sequencing clone quantification. CDR3 length: 16 residues. Deletions cut 0 bases from V and 5 bases from J, with 15 bases between. Germline assignment: CDR1 LGHNA and CDR2 YSLEER. Notes on the study in general: The study found clones above 20 RNA copies held over 99% of effector molecules and under 1% in naive cells. Among one million naive cells, spiked Jurkat TCR RNA from a single cell was reportedly detectable.

This clonotype was sampled from a human donor in good health. Some libraries in this study had Jurkat cell RNA spiked in. Sequencing used naive CD8+ T cells from blood, with Jurkat cell RNA spiked in. Subset: FACS-sorted CD8+CD4-CCR7+CD45RA+ naive T cells. This rearrangement joins TRBV4-3 to TRBJ2-3; tentative D call: TRBD2 (7 bases). CDR3 loop: CASSQDWRGPGDTQYF. CDR3 sequence (DNA): TGCGCCAGCAGCCAAGATTGGCGGGGGCCGGGAGATACGCAGTATTTT.